The present entry profiles one T cell receptor (beta chain) with its context. This entry comes from a study of beta chain features in type 1 diabetes. The study reverse transcribed the entire isolated RNA, so it sequenced expressed TCRB transcripts. Approximately 3.6 million reads, on average, came from each naive, central memory and regulatory T cell sample. Repertoires were generated with immunoSEQ multiplex PCR, while TCRdb's copy carries only in-frame clones and drops some. The sample yields some 900,000 clones, about a sixth seen once. Germline values: CDR1 MNHNS, CDR2 SASEGT. J was trimmed by 5 bases and V by 5 bases; bases with no gene match: 9. CDR3 size: 15 residues.

The TCR originated in a woman aged 18-29 years in good health. The sequenced sample consisted of naive CD4+ T cells from blood. The genes are TRBV6-1 and TRBJ2-5; the match to TRBD1 covers 9 bases. CDR3 protein: CASSFTGTGYETQYF. DNA for the CDR3: TGTGCCAGCAGTTTCACCGGGACAGGGTATGAGACCCAGTACTTC.